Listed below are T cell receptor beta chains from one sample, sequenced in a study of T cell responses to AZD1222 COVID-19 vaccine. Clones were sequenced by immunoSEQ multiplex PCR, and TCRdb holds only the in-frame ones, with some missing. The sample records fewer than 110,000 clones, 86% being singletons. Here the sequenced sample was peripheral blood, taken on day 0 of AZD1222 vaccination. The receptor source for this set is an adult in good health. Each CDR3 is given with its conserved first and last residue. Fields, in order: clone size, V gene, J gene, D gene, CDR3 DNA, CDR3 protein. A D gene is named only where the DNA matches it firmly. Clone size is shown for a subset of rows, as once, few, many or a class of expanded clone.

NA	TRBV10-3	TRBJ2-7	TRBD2	TGTGCCATCAGTGATAGGGCGGGAGAGTCCGAGCAGTACTTC	CAISDRAGESEQYF
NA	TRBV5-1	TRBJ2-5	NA	TGCGCCAGCAGCTTGGGGCAGGGTTTTCGGGAGACCCAGTACTTC	CASSLGQGFRETQYF
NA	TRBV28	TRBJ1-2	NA	TGTGCCAGCAGTTTAAGGGGTTATGGCTACACCTTC	CASSLRGYGYTF
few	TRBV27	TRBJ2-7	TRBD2	TGTGCCAGCAGTTTAGGTAGGCTAGCGGGCGGAGGCAGGAACGAGCAGTACTTC	CASSLGRLAGGGRNEQYF
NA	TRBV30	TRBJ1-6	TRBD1	TGTGCAGGATCGACAGGGAGTAGTTCACCCCTCCACTTT	CAGSTGSSSPLHF
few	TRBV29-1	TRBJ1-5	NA	TGCAGCGTTGAAGTAACAAGGGGTCAGCCCCAGCATTTT	CSVEVTRGQPQHF
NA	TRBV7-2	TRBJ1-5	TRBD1	TGTGCCAGCAGCTTGGGACAGGGTCGAAATCAGCCCCAGCATTTT	CASSLGQGRNQPQHF
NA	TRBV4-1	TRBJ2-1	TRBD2	TGCGCCAGCAGCCCCTACCCCGGGACTAGCAATGAGCAGTTCTTC	CASSPYPGTSNEQFF
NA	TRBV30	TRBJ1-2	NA	TGTGCCTGGAGCCAGGGCGGCTCCAATACTAACTATGGCTACACCTTC	CAWSQGGSNTNYGYTF
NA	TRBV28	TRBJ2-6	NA	TGTGCCAGCAGTCTGATATCGGGGGCCAACGTCCTGACTTTC	CASSLISGANVLTF
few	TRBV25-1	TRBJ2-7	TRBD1	TGTGCCAGCGGCCGGGACAGCCTCTACGAGCAGTACTTC	CASGRDSLYEQYF
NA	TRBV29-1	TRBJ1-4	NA	TGCAGCGTTGAGGAGGAGGTGGATGAAAAACTGTTTTTT	CSVEEEVDEKLFF
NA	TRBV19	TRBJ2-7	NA	TGTGCCAGTAGTTGGGGTTACGAGCAGTACTTC	CASSWGYEQYF
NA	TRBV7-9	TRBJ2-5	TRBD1	TGTGCCAGCAGCCTCGCAGGGGGCGGTGAGACCCAGTACTTC	CASSLAGGGETQYF
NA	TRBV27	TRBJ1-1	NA	TGTGCCAGCAGTTTTCTGTCGGGGAACACTGAAGCTTTCTTT	CASSFLSGNTEAFF
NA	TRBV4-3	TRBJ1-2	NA	TGCGCCAGCAGCCAAGATCTAACAGCCTATGGCTACACCTTC	CASSQDLTAYGYTF
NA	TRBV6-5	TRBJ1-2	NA	TGTGCCAGCAGTTACCAGGGCGCCGTAGGCGGCTACACCTTC	CASSYQGAVGGYTF
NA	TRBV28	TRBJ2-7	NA	TGTGCCAGCAGTCCCAGCTCCTACGAGCAGTACTTC	CASSPSSYEQYF
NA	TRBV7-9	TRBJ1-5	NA	TGTGCCAGCAGTCCACAGGGAATTCAGCCCCAGCATTTT	CASSPQGIQPQHF
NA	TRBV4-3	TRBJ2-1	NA	TGCGCCAGCAGCCAAGCCCTGGGAATCATCGGAGCCAATGAGCAGTTCTTC	CASSQALGIIGANEQFF
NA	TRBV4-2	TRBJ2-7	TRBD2	TGTGCCAGCAGCCCAGCACTAGCGGGAGGGACGAATAGGGAGCAGTACTTC	CASSPALAGGTNREQYF
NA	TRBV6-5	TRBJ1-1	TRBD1	TGTGCCAGCAGTTCAGGGGGCTGGGCTGAAGCTTTCTTT	CASSSGGWAEAFF
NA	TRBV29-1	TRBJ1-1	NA	TGCAGCGTTGAGGTGGACACTGAAGCTTTCTTT	CSVEVDTEAFF
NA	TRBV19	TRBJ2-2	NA	TGTGCCAGTAGTTCCCCTGGTGGCCGGGGGCGGAACACCGGGGAGCTGTTTTTT	CASSSPGGRGRNTGELFF
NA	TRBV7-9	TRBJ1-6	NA	TGTGCCAGCAGCTTAGGGGGGCGAGGTACCTATAATTCACCCCTCCACTTT	CASSLGGRGTYNSPLHF
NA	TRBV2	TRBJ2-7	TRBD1	TGTGCCAGCAGTAAGGGACAGGGCGGCTCCTACGAGCAGTACTTC	CASSKGQGGSYEQYF
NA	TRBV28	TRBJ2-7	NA	TGTGCCAGCAGCAGAGATCTGGCACTGTACGAGCAGTACTTC	CASSRDLALYEQYF
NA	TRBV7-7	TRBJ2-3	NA	TGTGCCAGCAGCCCAGGTGTGGGGGCGAGCACAGATACGCAGTATTTT	CASSPGVGASTDTQYF
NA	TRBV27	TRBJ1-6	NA	TGTGCCAGCAGTTCGCAAACCGATGATCATAATTCACCCCTCCACTTT	CASSSQTDDHNSPLHF
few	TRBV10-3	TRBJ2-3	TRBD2	TGTGCCATCAGCGAGCCCGGGACTAGCGGCCGCCCTAGCACAGATACGCAGTATTTT	CAISEPGTSGRPSTDTQYF
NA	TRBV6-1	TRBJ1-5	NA	TGTGCCAGCAGTGAAAAGACCCCCCGGTGGAACAATCAGCCCCAGCATTTT	CASSEKTPRWNNQPQHF
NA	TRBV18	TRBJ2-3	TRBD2	TGTGCCAGCTCACCACTAGGTCTAGCGGGCCTAGACACAGATACGCAGTATTTT	CASSPLGLAGLDTDTQYF
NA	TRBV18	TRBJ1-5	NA	TGTGCCAGCTCTCTCTCCGGGGGGGGCAATCAGCCCCAGCATTTT	CASSLSGGGNQPQHF
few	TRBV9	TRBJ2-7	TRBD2	TGTGCCAGCAGCGCGGGACTAGCGGGACGATACGAGCAGTACTTC	CASSAGLAGRYEQYF
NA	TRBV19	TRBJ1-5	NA	TGTGCCAGTAGTCCCCAGGGATATAGCAATCAGCCCCAGCATTTT	CASSPQGYSNQPQHF
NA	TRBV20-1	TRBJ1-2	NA	TGCAGTGCTAGTCTGACAGGTGGTGGCTACACCTTC	CSASLTGGGYTF
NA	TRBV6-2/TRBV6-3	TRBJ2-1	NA	TGTGCCAGCAGTTACGGGACATACAATGAGCAGTTCTTC	CASSYGTYNEQFF
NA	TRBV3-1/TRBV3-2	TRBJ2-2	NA	TGTGCCAGCAGCCAAGGGCTAGTGGGTTTTTCCGGGGAGCTGTTTTTT	CASSQGLVGFSGELFF